These 31 T cell receptor beta chains were all obtained from the same sample, sequenced in a study of blood T cell repertoires in COVID-19. Assay: immunoSEQ multiplex PCR; the TCRdb copy retains only in-frame clones and omits some. The table includes more than 150,000 clones, just under 90% detected once. Sequenced sample: peripheral blood. The source is a woman between 70 and 85 years old with COVID-19, enrolled during active disease.

The chain uses TRBV20-1 and TRBJ1-5; possible D gene TRBD1, 6 bases. Trimming took off 3 bases at V and 4 bases at J, with 10 bases between the two ends. The CDR3 runs 13 residues. Germline values: CDR1 DFQATT, CDR2 SNEGSKA (reference sequence). CDR3 in DNA: TGCAGTGCTAGTTTGGACAGAAATCAGCCCCAGCATTTT. Translated, it gives CSASLDRNQPQHF.

In nucleotides, the CDR3 is TGTGCCAGCAGCAAAAGGACAGGGGGCGTCAATGAGCAGTTCTTC. This sequence encodes CASSKRTGGVNEQFF. V and J are TRBV21-1 and TRBJ2-1; TRBD1 is the table's D call, not checked against the DNA. TRBV21-1 is termed a pseudogene. This CDR3 spans 15 amino acids.

The chain joins TRBV5-1 to TRBJ1-1; no definite D call. Trimming removed 0 bases from V and 0 bases from J, with 9 bases in between. Germline V gives CDR1 SGHRS, CDR2 YFSETQ. The CDR3 has 15 residues. The CDR3 loop is CASSLEELLNTEAFF. For the CDR3, the DNA is TGCGCCAGCAGCTTGGAGGAGCTCTTGAACACTGAAGCTTTCTTT. The full variable domain, with the rest looked up from reference TRBV5-1 and TRBJ1-1, is KAGVTQTPRYLIKTRGQQVTLSCSPISGHRSVSWYQQTPGQGLQFLFEYFSETQRNKGNFPGRFSGRQFSNSRSEMNVSTLELGDSALYLCASSLEELLNTEAFFGQGTRLTVV.

The chain joins TRBV5-1 to TRBJ1-1, with TRBD1 as a possible D gene (5 bases). V dropped 2 bases and J dropped 2 bases, with 16 bases sitting between them. Germline lookup yields CDR1 SGHRS and CDR2 YFSETQ. The CDR3 contains 16 residues. CDR3 in DNA: TGCGCCAGCAGCTTCGATTTCCGGGGGATTAACACTGAAGCTTTCTTT. This translates into CASSFDFRGINTEAFF. Combining the CDR3 with reference TRBV5-1 and TRBJ1-1 gives the whole variable domain KAGVTQTPRYLIKTRGQQVTLSCSPISGHRSVSWYQQTPGQGLQFLFEYFSETQRNKGNFPGRFSGRQFSNSRSEMNVSTLELGDSALYLCASSFDFRGINTEAFFGQGTRLTVV.

Only a few counts were recorded for this clone. This chain connects TRBV10-3 to TRBJ2-4; TRBD2 agrees at 11 bases. The CDR3 extends over 16 amino acids. CDR1 and CDR2 (germline): ENHRY, SYGVKD. After removal of 10 bases from V and 4 bases from J, the junction contained 12 bases not matched to a gene. The CDR3: CATSYSGRGSKNIQYF. The CDR3 coding sequence is TGTGCCACATCTTATAGCGGGAGGGGGTCAAAAAACATTCAGTACTTC.

This sequence joins TRBV11-2 and TRBJ1-2, with no clear D. Germline lookup yields CDR1 SGHAT and CDR2 FQNNGV. CDR3 length: 12 amino acids. Trimming pared 1 base from V and 6 bases from J, leaving 6 bases between. In nucleotides, the CDR3 is TGTGCCAGCAGCTTAGTACCGGATGGCTACACCTTC. Protein product: CASSLVPDGYTF. Full variable domain (outside the CDR3, taken from reference TRBV11-2 and TRBJ1-2): EAGVAQSPRYKIIEKRQSVAFWCNPISGHATLYWYQQILGQGPKLLIQFQNNGVVDDSQLPKDRFSAERLKGVDSTLKIQPAKLEDSAVYLCASSLVPDGYTFGSGTRLTVV.

V and J are TRBV6-1 and TRBJ1-2; perhaps TRBD1 as D (6 bases). The CDR3 contains 16 residues. The germline gives CDR1 MNHNS, CDR2 SASEGT. The germline V and J ends were trimmed by 3 bases and 4 bases, with 18 bases remaining between them. This chain's CDR3 is CASSDDPGGAFYGYTF. The CDR3 DNA reads TGTGCCAGCAGTGACGACCCGGGGGGCGCTTTCTATGGCTACACCTTC.

The CDR3 sequence: CASRSGLRPYEQYF. CDR3 coding DNA: TGTGCCAGCAGATCAGGACTGCGCCCCTACGAGCAGTACTTC. The chain uses TRBV7-9 and TRBJ2-7; D is perhaps TRBD2 (5 bases). Germline V lookup: CDR1 SEHNR, CDR2 FQNEAQ (reference sequence). The V end was cut by 6 bases, the J end by 2 bases, with 14 bases between. The CDR3 covers 14 residues. The complete variable domain, with remaining parts taken from reference TRBV7-9 and TRBJ2-7, reads DTGVSQNPRHKITKRGQNVTFRCDPISEHNRLYWYRQTLGQGPEFLTYFQNEAQLEKSRLLSDRFSAERPKGSFSTLEIQRTEQGDSAMYLCASRSGLRPYEQYFGPGTRLTVT.

The V and J genes are TRBV5-6 and TRBJ2-4, with a tentative D call TRBD2 (5 bases). Between the trimmed V and J ends, which lost 3 bases and 8 bases, there was a span of 15 bases. This CDR3 is 14 amino acids long. The V gene's germline CDR1 is SGHDT and CDR2 YYEEEE. The CDR3 reads CASSSLVGIHIQYF. CDR3 bases: TGTGCCAGCAGCTCCCTCGTCGGGATTCACATTCAGTACTTC.

The V call is TRBV7-2, the J call TRBJ1-2; no firm D call. The CDR3 extends over 15 amino acids. The germline V and J ends were trimmed by 4 bases and 2 bases, with 14 bases remaining between them. Per germline, CDR1 SGHTA and CDR2 FQGNSA. The CDR3 protein is CASSYDTLGNYGYTF. CDR3 nucleotide sequence: TGTGCCAGCAGCTACGACACCTTAGGCAACTATGGCTACACCTTC. Variable domain in full (rest from reference TRBV7-2 and TRBJ1-2): GAGVSQSPSNKVTEKGKDVELRCDPISGHTALYWYRQSLGQGLEFLIYFQGNSAPDKSGLPSDRFSAERTGGSVSTLTIQRTQQEDSAVYLCASSYDTLGNYGYTFGSGTRLTVV.

With respect to this clone: Other DNA sequences from this sample encode an identical CDR3 as well. The chain combines TRBV29-1 with TRBJ2-5; TRBD2 matches 11 bases. The CDR3 has 14 residues. J gave up 4 bases and V 4 bases, and 5 bases lay outside the gene matches. CDR1 is SQVTM and CDR2 is ANQGSEA in the germline V gene. The CDR3 DNA reads as TGCAGCGTTGGGGTAGCGGGAGGGAGAGAGACCCAGTACTTC. It encodes CSVGVAGGRETQYF.

This chain connects TRBV7-9 to TRBJ2-1; 10 nucleotides line up with TRBD2. The CDR3 contains 15 residues. Per germline, CDR1 SEHNR and CDR2 FQNEAQ (reference sequence). Trimming took 2 bases from V and 7 from J; bases not matched to a gene: 5. The CDR3 DNA reads TGTGCCAGCAGCTTAAGGCTAGCGGGAGTGAATGAGCAGTTCTTC. This gives the protein CASSLRLAGVNEQFF.

The V call is TRBV24-1, the J call TRBJ2-1; 10 nucleotides line up with TRBD2. J lost 3 bases, V lost 0 bases, and 7 bases had no gene match. Per the germline V gene, CDR1 is KGHDR and CDR2 is SFDVKD. This CDR3 contains 18 residues. The chain's CDR3 is CATSDLRSSGSLYNEQFF. The DNA of the CDR3 is TGTGCCACCAGTGATTTGCGGTCTAGCGGGAGCCTCTACAATGAGCAGTTCTTC.

This clone was seen once. The rearrangement links TRBV4-3 to TRBJ2-3, with 9 bases that match TRBD1. Trimming took 1 base from V and 5 from J; bases not matched to a gene: 10. The length of the CDR3 is 17 residues. Germline V CDR1 and CDR2: LGHNA, YSLEER. As DNA, the CDR3 is TGCGCCAGCAGCCAAGGTTTGAGGACAGGGGCGGTAGATACGCAGTATTTT. Protein: CASSQGLRTGAVDTQYF.

The chain joins TRBV11-3 to TRBJ1-1; D remains ambiguous. Germline values: CDR1 SGHNT, CDR2 YENEEA. The V end was cut by 1 base, the J end by 7 bases, with 4 bases between. CDR3 length: 11 amino acids. Here the CDR3 reads CASSLGGEAFF. CDR3 sequence (DNA): TGTGCCAGCAGCTTAGGAGGTGAAGCTTTCTTT.

The chain has TRBV30 and TRBJ2-7; D unclear. V gave up 0 bases and J gave up 0 bases, with 9 bases separating them. The germline CDR1 and CDR2 sequences are GTSNPN and SVGIG (reference sequence). The length of the CDR3 is 14 residues. The CDR3 region is CAWSVSSGSYEQYF. CDR3 nucleotides: TGTGCCTGGAGTGTAAGCTCGGGCTCCTACGAGCAGTACTTC.

The rearrangement links TRBV11-3 to TRBJ2-5, with 7 bases matching TRBD2. CDR3 length: 14 amino acids. Germline loops: CDR1 SGHNT, CDR2 YENEEA. V gave up 5 bases and J gave up 3 bases; unmatched junction bases: 6. The CDR3 loop reads CASSPLAGEETQYF. CDR3 sequence (DNA): TGTGCCAGCAGCCCTCTTGCGGGAGAAGAGACCCAGTACTTC. Looking up the rest from reference TRBV11-3 and TRBJ2-5 gives the full variable domain: EAGVVQSPRYKIIEKKQPVAFWCNPISGHNTLYWYLQNLGQGPELLIRYENEEAVDDSQLPKDRFSAERLKGVDSTLKIQPAELGDSAVYLCASSPLAGEETQYFGPGTRLLVL.

The chain employs TRBV7-9 and TRBJ2-1; 9 bases are a match to TRBD1. Germline V gives CDR1 SEHNR, CDR2 FQNEAQ (reference sequence). The CDR3 totals 14 residues. V shed 5 bases, J shed 7 bases, and the junction held 6 bases outside the gene matches. CDR3 sequence: CASSTGTGRNEQFF. CDR3 bases: TGTGCCAGCAGCACCGGGACAGGGAGGAATGAGCAGTTCTTC.

The rearrangement links TRBV5-1 to TRBJ2-2; weak D call: TRBD2 (6 bases). Per germline, CDR1 SGHRS and CDR2 YFSETQ. Trimming stripped 1 base from V and 1 base from J, with 8 bases between. The CDR3 runs to 15 residues. CDR3: CASSLMEGNTGELFF. CDR3 coding DNA: TGCGCCAGCAGCTTGATGGAGGGGAACACCGGGGAGCTGTTTTTT.

This chain connects TRBV19 to TRBJ2-3, with D perhaps matching TRBD2 (5 bases). CDR1 LNHDA and CDR2 SQIVND come from the germline V gene (reference sequence). This CDR3 is 13 amino acids long. Between the trimmed V and J ends, which lost 8 bases and 2 bases, there was a span of 11 bases. CDR3 loop: CASSGGITDTQYF. CDR3 coding DNA: TGTGCCAGTTCAGGAGGAATCACAGATACGCAGTATTTT.

The gene calls are TRBV5-1 and TRBJ2-7; a possible D gene is TRBD2 (6 bases). Germline-derived CDR1 and CDR2 are SGHRS and YFSETQ. CDR3 length: 16 residues. Trimming left V 0 bases short and J 2 bases short, with 15 bases between. The CDR3 reads CASSLVIGRGTYEQYF. The CDR3 DNA is TGCGCCAGCAGCTTGGTGATTGGGCGGGGTACCTACGAGCAGTACTTC.

The V gene is TRBV6-6, the J gene TRBJ2-1, with D uncertain. The germline CDR1 and CDR2 sequences are MNHNY and SVGAGI (reference sequence). The V end lost 4 bases, the J end lost 4 bases, and 8 bases lay between the germline ends. This CDR3 contains 13 residues. The CDR3 sequence is CASSLWQYNEQFF. CDR3 in DNA: TGTGCCAGCAGTTTATGGCAGTACAATGAGCAGTTCTTC.

J is TRBJ1-1 and V is TRBV5-1, with D perhaps matching TRBD1 (5 bases). Trimming shortened V by 3 bases and J by 1 base, and 7 bases separated the two germline ends. Germline V lookup: CDR1 SGHRS, CDR2 YFSETQ. The CDR3 covers 13 residues. In nucleotides, the CDR3 is TGCGCCAGCAGCTCGACAGAGAACACTGAAGCTTTCTTT. Its translation is CASSSTENTEAFF.

The V gene is TRBV9, the J gene TRBJ2-2; TRBD2 agrees at 8 bases. This CDR3 has 15 amino acids. J was trimmed by 3 bases and V by 0 bases; bases with no gene match: 1. Germline V CDR1 and CDR2: SGDLS, YYNGEE. CDR3 DNA sequence: TGTGCCAGCAGCGTAGACGGGAGGGACACCGGGGAGCTGTTTTTT. Its protein is CASSVDGRDTGELFF.

The chain is built from TRBV18 and TRBJ2-3, with 8 bases identical to TRBD1. The CDR3 sequence is 18 residues long. V dropped 5 bases and J dropped 2; count of bases not matched to a gene: 15. The germline gives CDR1 KGHSH, CDR2 LQKENI. The CDR3: CASSFANGQGTITDTQYF. CDR3 coding DNA: TGTGCCAGCTCATTCGCCAATGGACAGGGTACTATCACAGATACGCAGTATTTT.

The genes are TRBV28 and TRBJ1-6; TRBD1 matches at 9 bases. Trimming removed 2 bases from V and 10 bases from J; junction bases left unmatched: 6. CDR3 length: 15 residues. Germline CDR1 is MDHEN and CDR2 is SYDVKM. CDR3 region: CASSLGDRERSPLHF. The CDR3 region has the DNA TGTGCCAGCAGTTTAGGGGACAGGGAAAGGTCACCCCTCCACTTT.

The chain employs TRBV9 and TRBJ2-2; D perhaps matches TRBD1 (5 bases). Trimming removed 3 bases from V and 5 bases from J, with 11 bases in between. The germline V gene encodes CDR1 SGDLS and CDR2 YYNGEE. This CDR3 is built from 14 residues. CDR3 in DNA: TGTGCCAGCAGCGGGCAGGGTGGTACCGGGGAGCTGTTTTTT. It codes for CASSGQGGTGELFF.

The chain couples TRBV7-2 to TRBJ2-2; D is possibly TRBD2 (5 bases). CDR1 and CDR2 from the germline V gene are SGHTA and FQGNSA. Trimming stripped 1 base from V and 5 bases from J, with 14 bases between. The CDR3 contains 16 residues. CDR3 sequence reads: CASSLVVGVGTGELFF. The CDR3 region has the DNA TGTGCCAGCAGCTTAGTAGTGGGAGTAGGTACCGGGGAGCTGTTTTTT.

The V gene is TRBV4-3, the J gene TRBJ1-5, with a possible D match to TRBD1 (5 bases). CDR3 length: 16 residues. The germline V gene has CDR1 LGHNA and CDR2 YSLEER. The V end was cut by 0 bases, the J end by 7 bases, with 16 bases between. This CDR3 reads CASSQDLGGDVQPQHF. In nucleotides, the CDR3 is TGCGCCAGCAGCCAAGATCTTGGAGGGGACGTGCAGCCCCAGCATTTT.

The chain recombines TRBV11-2 with TRBJ2-7; the match to TRBD2 covers 10 bases. Germline trimming cut 2 bases from V and 6 bases from J; bases unmatched to any gene: 1. Germline V gene lookup returns CDR1 SGHAT and CDR2 FQNNGV. The CDR3 sequence is 13 residues long. CDR3 region: CASSLLAGAEQYF. Written as DNA, the CDR3 is TGTGCCAGCAGCTTACTAGCGGGAGCCGAGCAGTACTTC.

This rearrangement joins TRBV30 to TRBJ1-5; D is unclear. CDR1 is GTSNPN, CDR2 SVGIG, per germline (reference sequence). V dropped 5 bases and J dropped 5 bases, with 13 bases sitting between them. The CDR3 is made up of 13 amino acids. The CDR3 protein is CAWDEGGDQPQHF. The DNA of the CDR3 is TGTGCCTGGGACGAGGGCGGTGATCAGCCCCAGCATTTT.